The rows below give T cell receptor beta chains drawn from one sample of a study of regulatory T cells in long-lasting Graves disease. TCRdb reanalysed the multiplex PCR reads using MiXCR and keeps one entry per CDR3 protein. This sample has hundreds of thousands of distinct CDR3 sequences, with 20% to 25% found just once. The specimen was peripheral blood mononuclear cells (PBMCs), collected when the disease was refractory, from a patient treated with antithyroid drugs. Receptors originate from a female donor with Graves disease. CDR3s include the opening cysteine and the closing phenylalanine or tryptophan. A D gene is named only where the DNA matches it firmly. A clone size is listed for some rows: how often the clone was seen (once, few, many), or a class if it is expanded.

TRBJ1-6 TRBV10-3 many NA CAISARDSPLHF TGTGCCATCAGTGCCAGGGATTCACCCCTCCACTTT
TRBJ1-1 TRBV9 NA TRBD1 CASSVGTGATEAFF TGTGCCAGCAGCGTTGGGACAGGGGCCACTGAAGCTTTCTTT
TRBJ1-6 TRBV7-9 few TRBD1 CASSHRGMNSPLHF TGTGCCAGCAGCCACAGGGGAATGAATTCACCCCTCCACTTT
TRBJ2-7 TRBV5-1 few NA CASSFRPGYEQYF TGCGCCAGCAGCTTCCGCCCGGGCTACGAGCAGTACTTC
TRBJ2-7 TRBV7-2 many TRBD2 CASTLRTSGFSYEQYF TGTGCCAGCACCCTCAGGACTAGCGGATTCTCCTACGAGCAGTACTTC
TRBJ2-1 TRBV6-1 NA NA CASPRGGPQFF TGTGCCAGCCCCCGGGGTGGGCCTCAGTTCTTC
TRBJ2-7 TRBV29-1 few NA CSVEEATYEQYF TGCAGCGTTGAAGAGGCCACGTACGAGCAGTACTTC
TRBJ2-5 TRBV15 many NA CATSILRGQETQYF TGTGCCACCAGCATATTGCGGGGACAAGAGACCCAGTACTTC
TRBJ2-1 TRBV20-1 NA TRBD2 CSARDPAGGSYNEQFF TGCAGTGCTAGAGACCCCGCGGGAGGGAGCTACAATGAGCAGTTCTTC
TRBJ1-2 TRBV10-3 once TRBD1 CAIRKPGQGYGGYTF TGTGCCATCAGGAAACCGGGACAGGGGTATGGCGGCTACACCTTC
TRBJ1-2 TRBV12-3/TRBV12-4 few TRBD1 CASQTRDSYGYTF TGTGCCAGTCAAACCCGGGACAGCTATGGCTACACCTTC
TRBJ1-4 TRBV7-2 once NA CASSFDTSENLFF TGTGCCAGCAGCTTCGACACGTCCGAAAACTTGTTTTTT
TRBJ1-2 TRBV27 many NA CASIASVRAGYTF TGTGCCAGCATCGCCTCGGTCCGGGCTGGCTACACCTTC
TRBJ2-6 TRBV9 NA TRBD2 CASSVEAGGPLTGANVLTF TGTGCCAGCAGCGTAGAAGCGGGAGGTCCATTAACTGGGGCCAACGTCCTGACTTTC
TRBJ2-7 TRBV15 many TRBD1 CATSRGTGGYEQYF TGTGCCACCAGCAGAGGGACAGGGGGCTACGAGCAGTACTTC
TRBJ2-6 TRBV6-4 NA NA CASSDSQGLGANVLTF TGTGCCAGCAGTGATTCTCAGGGGCTTGGGGCCAACGTCCTGACTTTC
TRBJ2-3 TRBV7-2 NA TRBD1 CASREGQGTDTQYF TGTGCCAGCAGGGAGGGACAGGGCACAGATACGCAGTATTTT
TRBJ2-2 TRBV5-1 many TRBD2 CASSFFAGVTGTGELFF TGCGCCAGCAGCTTCTTTGCGGGAGTGACGGGCACCGGGGAGCTGTTTTTT
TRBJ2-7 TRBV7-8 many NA CASSLEGRKYEQYF TGTGCCAGCAGCTTAGAGGGGCGGAAGTACGAGCAGTACTTC
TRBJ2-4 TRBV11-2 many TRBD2 CASSRLASGRHIQYF TGTGCCAGCAGCCGTCTGGCTAGCGGGAGACATATTCAGTACTTC
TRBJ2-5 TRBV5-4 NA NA CASSLVVSQETQYF TGTGCCAGCAGCTTGGTAGTCAGTCAAGAGACCCAGTACTTC
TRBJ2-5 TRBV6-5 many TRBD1 CASSYSSRGYQETQYF TGTGCCAGCAGTTACTCGAGCAGGGGGTACCAAGAGACCCAGTACTTC
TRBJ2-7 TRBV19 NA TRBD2 CVSSPRTSGSRYEQYF TGTGTCAGTAGTCCGAGGACTAGCGGGAGCCGGTACGAGCAGTACTTC
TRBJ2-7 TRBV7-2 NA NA CASSLARLTRLGEQYF TGTGCCAGCAGCTTAGCGCGTCTGACTCGGTTGGGCGAGCAGTACTTC
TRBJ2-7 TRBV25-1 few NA CATDAGSTNPYEQYF TGTGCCACCGATGCCGGGTCCACCAATCCCTACGAGCAGTACTTC
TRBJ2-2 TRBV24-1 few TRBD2 CATSVRELAGRTGELFF TGTGCCACCAGTGTCAGGGAACTAGCGGGAAGGACCGGGGAGCTGTTTTTT
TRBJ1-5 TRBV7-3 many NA CASRQVSNQPQHF TGTGCCAGCAGACAGGTTAGCAATCAGCCCCAGCATTTT
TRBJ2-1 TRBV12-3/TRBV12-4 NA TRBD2 CASSFHPAGGLSYNEQFF TGTGCCAGCAGTTTCCACCCAGCGGGAGGGCTCTCCTACAATGAGCAGTTCTTC
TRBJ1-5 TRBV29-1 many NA CSVTTGGNQPQHF TGCAGCGTGACAACAGGTGGCAATCAGCCCCAGCATTTT